These 30 T cell receptor beta chains were all obtained from the same sample, sequenced in a study of T cell responses to AZD1222 COVID-19 vaccine. Clones were read by immunoSEQ multiplex PCR, and TCRdb kept only the in-frame ones, dropping some. This table has roughly 92,000 clones, about 90% appearing once. Sample: peripheral blood, taken on day 0 of AZD1222 vaccination. The origin of the receptors is an adult in good health.

This sequence joins TRBV7-9 and TRBJ1-1, with 7 bases that match TRBD1. Germline loops: CDR1 SEHNR, CDR2 FQNEAQ (reference sequence). J was trimmed by 1 base and V by 5 bases; bases with no gene match: 4. CDR3 length: 14 amino acids. The CDR3 nucleotides are TGTGCCAGCAGCGCATGGACAGGGAACACTGAAGCTTTCTTT. Its protein product is CASSAWTGNTEAFF.

The chain uses TRBV19 and TRBJ2-3; D is perhaps TRBD2 (6 bases). The CDR3 sequence is 14 residues long. Deletions cut 5 bases from V and 2 bases from J, with 11 bases between. Germline-derived CDR1 and CDR2 are LNHDA and SQIVND (reference sequence). For the CDR3, the DNA is TGTGCCAGTAGTGGCGGGGCGCTCACAGATACGCAGTATTTT. This sequence encodes CASSGGALTDTQYF.

The gene calls are TRBV6-2 or TRBV6-3 and TRBJ2-7; the match to TRBD2 covers 11 bases. With V trimmed by 0 bases and J by 3 bases, 7 bases remained unmatched. The CDR3 contains 17 residues. Germline CDR1 reads MNHEY; CDR2 reads SVGEGT. The CDR3 loop is CASSYSGRTSGFYEQYF. In DNA, the CDR3 is TGTGCCAGCAGTTACTCAGGTCGGACTAGCGGGTTCTACGAGCAGTACTTC.

The chain recombines TRBV29-1 with TRBJ1-6; 8 positions agree with TRBD1. Germline V gene lookup returns CDR1 SQVTM and CDR2 ANQGSEA. The CDR3 runs to 14 residues. Losses at the gene ends were 6 bases for V and 7 bases for J; bases not matched to a gene: 8. CDR3 sequence: CSVAVQGANSPLHF. CDR3 DNA sequence: TGCAGCGTCGCGGTCCAGGGGGCAAATTCACCCCTCCACTTT.

V is TRBV19 and J is TRBJ1-3; D is undetermined. With 5 bases removed from V and 4 bases from J, the gap between germline ends came to 3 bases. Germline CDR1 and CDR2: LNHDA and SQIVND (reference sequence). This CDR3 spans 11 amino acids. In DNA form, the CDR3 reads TGTGCCAGTAGTGGGGGAAACACCATATATTTT. Protein sequence: CASSGGNTIYF.

The chain uses TRBV5-8 and TRBJ2-7, with D hard to call. Germline V gene sequence: CDR1 SGHTS, CDR2 YDEGEE. V was pared by 5 bases and J by 0 bases, with 15 bases between. This CDR3 comprises 15 residues. The CDR3 nucleotides read TGTGCCAGCAGGAGAAATCCCTCCGGCTCCTACGAGCAGTACTTC. This translates into CASRRNPSGSYEQYF.

The chain uses TRBV7-8 and TRBJ1-1; TRBD1 might be the D (6 bases). The V and J ends lost 1 base and 1 base respectively, with 7 bases between them. Germline-derived CDR1 and CDR2 are SGHVS and FQNEAQ. The CDR3 is 14 amino acids. In DNA form, the CDR3 reads TGTGCCAGCAGCTTAGGCAGGGGGAACACTGAAGCTTTCTTT. Its translation is CASSLGRGNTEAFF.

This chain uses TRBV7-9 with TRBJ2-7; perhaps D is TRBD1 or TRBD2 (5 bases each). V was pared by 4 bases and J by 2 bases, with 15 bases between. The germline V gene encodes CDR1 SEHNR and CDR2 FQNEAQ (reference sequence). CDR3 length: 15 residues. The CDR3 loop reads CASSSLGGTAYEQYF. Here the CDR3 DNA reads TGTGCCAGCAGCTCACTAGGTGGGACCGCCTACGAGCAGTACTTC.

The chain links TRBV7-9 to TRBJ2-2, with D possibly matching TRBD1 (5 bases). The CDR3 length is 14 residues. CDR1 is SEHNR and CDR2 is FQNEAQ in the germline V gene (reference sequence). Trimming took off 2 bases at V and 4 bases at J, with 8 bases between the two ends. Here the CDR3 DNA reads TGTGCCAGCAGCTTAAAACAGGCCACCGGGGAGCTGTTTTTT. Residues: CASSLKQATGELFF.

The chain combines TRBV2 with TRBJ2-2; maybe TRBD2 (6 bases). The CDR3 covers 19 residues. From germline, CDR1 is SNHLY and CDR2 FYNNEI. The V end was cut by 3 bases, the J end by 2 bases, with 22 bases between. The CDR3 loop is CASSETPSGAGINTGELFF. In DNA form, the CDR3 reads TGTGCCAGCAGTGAGACCCCCTCAGGAGCGGGCATCAACACCGGGGAGCTGTTTTTT.

CDR3 region: CASGRGLYEQYF. The DNA for the CDR3 is TGTGCCAGTGGCAGGGGGCTATACGAGCAGTACTTC. The chain has TRBV19 and TRBJ2-7; 8 nucleotides line up with TRBD1. The ends lost 8 bases at V and 4 bases at J; junction bases unmatched: 4. The CDR3 contains 12 residues. Germline V gene data show CDR1 as LNHDA and CDR2 as SQIVND (reference sequence).

This rearrangement joins TRBV9 to TRBJ1-2, with D uncertain. The ends were cut back, 5 bases at V and 8 bases at J, with 13 bases in the middle. This CDR3 is 12 amino acids long. CDR1 and CDR2 from the germline V gene are SGDLS and YYNGEE. CDR3 sequence: CASRSRMMGYTF. Written as DNA, the CDR3 is TGTGCCAGCAGATCCAGGATGATGGGCTACACCTTC.

This sequence joins TRBV19 and TRBJ2-7; possible D gene TRBD2, 5 bases. V lost 3 bases, J lost 6 bases, and 9 bases lay in between. Germline V gives CDR1 LNHDA, CDR2 SQIVND (reference sequence). This CDR3 contains 12 residues. CDR3 sequence: CASSITGFEQYF. CDR3 DNA: TGTGCCAGTAGTATCACGGGGTTCGAGCAGTACTTC. The full variable domain, with the rest looked up from reference TRBV19 and TRBJ2-7, is DGGITQSPKYLFRKEGQNVTLSCEQNLNHDAMYWYRQDPGQGLRLIYYSQIVNDFQKGDIAEGYSVSREKKESFPLTVTSAQKNPTAFYLCASSITGFEQYFGPGTRLTVT.

The chain combines TRBV6-5 with TRBJ1-1; weak D call: TRBD1 (5 bases). Trimming stripped 0 bases from V and 3 bases from J, with 14 bases between. The CDR3 spans 16 residues. Per germline, CDR1 MNHEY and CDR2 SVGAGI. The CDR3 sequence is CASSYSKNNRHTEAFF. The DNA of the CDR3 is TGTGCCAGCAGTTACTCGAAAAATAACAGGCACACTGAAGCTTTCTTT.

This chain links TRBV10-1 with TRBJ2-3; 10 bases agree with TRBD2. The germline gives CDR1 WNHNN, CDR2 SYGVQD (reference sequence). Unmatched junction bases numbered 9, after V lost 7 bases and J lost 2 bases. The CDR3 consists of 16 residues. The DNA for the CDR3 is TGCGCCAGCAACCGAAATCTAGCGGGGGCCACAGATACGCAGTATTTT. Translated: CASNRNLAGATDTQYF.

The chain uses TRBV7-2 and TRBJ1-3; D not certain. Per the germline V gene, CDR1 is SGHTA and CDR2 is FQGNSA. The CDR3 has 15 amino acids. The V gene lost 1 base and the J gene lost 8 bases, with 15 bases spanning the gap. For the CDR3, the DNA is TGTGCCAGCAGCTTAGTTTCGGGTTCTTCGGACACCATATATTTT. Protein product: CASSLVSGSSDTIYF.

The genes are TRBV19 and TRBJ2-3, with D perhaps matching TRBD1 (6 bases). Trimming pared 4 bases from V and 1 base from J, leaving 12 bases between. The CDR3 runs to 15 residues. Germline CDR1 LNHDA, CDR2 SQIVND (reference sequence). Here the CDR3 DNA reads TGTGCCAGTAGTACGATGGGACATCGCACAGATACGCAGTATTTT. Its translation: CASSTMGHRTDTQYF.

The chain carries TRBV7-2 and TRBJ1-1, with TRBD1 matching over 11 bases. V lost 0 bases, J lost 7 bases, and 7 bases stayed unmatched. The germline gives CDR1 SGHTA, CDR2 FQGNSA. The CDR3 length is 16 residues. Here the CDR3 DNA reads TGTGCCAGCAGCTTAGCGCGGGACAGGGGGAACGTTGAAGCTTTCTTT. Encoded protein: CASSLARDRGNVEAFF.

This chain joins TRBV6-4 and TRBJ2-7; TRBD2 matches at 7 bases. Germline V gene lookup returns CDR1 MRHNA and CDR2 SNTAGT. J was trimmed by 5 bases and V by 5 bases; bases with no gene match: 9. The CDR3 consists of 14 residues. DNA for the CDR3: TGTGCCAGCAGTCTAGTAGCGGGTTCCGACGAGCAGTACTTC. As protein: CASSLVAGSDEQYF.

The chain has TRBV5-4 and TRBJ1-3; D is possibly TRBD1 (5 bases). V was cut by 0 bases and J by 0 bases, with 7 bases left in between. From germline, CDR1 is SGHNT and CDR2 YYREEE (reference sequence). The CDR3 is 15 amino acids. The CDR3 bases are TGTGCCAGCAGCTTGGTGGGGGACTCTGGAAACACCATATATTTT. Translation gives CASSLVGDSGNTIYF. The full variable domain, rest sourced from reference TRBV5-4 and TRBJ1-3, is ETGVTQSPTHLIKTRGQQVTLRCSSQSGHNTVSWYQQALGQGPQFIFQYYREEENGRGNFPPRFSGLQFPNYSSELNVNALELDDSALYLCASSLVGDSGNTIYFGEGSWLTVV.

This clone occurred a few times. This chain joins TRBV14 and TRBJ2-3; 7 bases fit TRBD2. CDR1 and CDR2 (germline): SGHDN, FVKESK. The junction had 6 bases not matched to a gene; V was cut back by 1 base and J by 2 bases. This CDR3 is 16 amino acids long. As DNA, the CDR3 is TGTGCCAGCAGCCAAGGAGCGGGGAGTTCCACAGATACGCAGTATTTT. It specifies CASSQGAGSSTDTQYF.

The rearrangement joins TRBV10-3 to TRBJ1-5; 7 bases are shared with TRBD1. The CDR3 has 15 residues. In germline, CDR1 is ENHRY, CDR2 SYGVKD. The V gene end was trimmed by 0 bases and the J gene end by 4 bases; junction bases not matched to a gene: 3. CDR3 sequence (DNA): TGTGCCATCAGTGAGTCAGACAGGGAGAATCAGCCCCAGCATTTT. Translation: CAISESDRENQPQHF.

The rearrangement joins TRBV27 to TRBJ1-2, with D uncertain. CDR1 and CDR2 (germline): MNHEY, SMNVEV (reference sequence). The CDR3 covers 13 residues. V was trimmed by 3 bases and J by 6 bases, leaving 11 bases between them. This CDR3 is CASSLVDGNGYTF. The DNA for the CDR3 is TGTGCCAGCAGTTTGGTCGACGGTAATGGCTACACCTTC.

CDR3: CASSLGGGGRSPLNYGYTF. CDR3 coding DNA: TGTGCCAGCAGCTTAGGAGGTGGGGGTAGGAGCCCCTTAAACTATGGCTACACCTTC. V gene TRBV7-8 combines with J gene TRBJ1-2, with D maybe TRBD1 (5 bases). CDR1 and CDR2 (germline): SGHVS, FQNEAQ. V lost 1 base, J lost 2 bases, and 23 bases lay in between. The CDR3 loop spans 19 amino acids.

This sequence joins TRBV9 and TRBJ2-7, with TRBD1 matching 7 bases. Germline CDR1 and CDR2: SGDLS and YYNGEE. The CDR3 totals 16 residues. Trimming at V came to 3 bases and at J to 3 bases, leaving 12 bases not matched to a gene. The CDR3 DNA reads as TGTGCCAGCAGCGAAACCGGGACAGCAATCCGCTACGAGCAGTACTTC. Translation: CASSETGTAIRYEQYF.

The rearrangement links TRBV4-1 to TRBJ1-2; maybe TRBD1 (5 bases). V lost 4 bases to trimming and J lost 5 bases, with 20 bases between them. Germline-derived CDR1 and CDR2 are MGHRA and YSYEKL. CDR3 length equals 16 residues. The CDR3 DNA follows: TGCGCCAGCAGCCCCGACCCAGCCTCCGAGGGGTATGGCTACACCTTC. This translates into CASSPDPASEGYGYTF.

The chain links TRBV19 to TRBJ1-5, with D unclear. Per the germline V gene, CDR1 is LNHDA and CDR2 is SQIVND (reference sequence). The CDR3 consists of 15 residues. V was shortened by 4 bases and J by 1 base, with 11 bases between the two germline ends. The CDR3 region is CASSTPGFSNQPQHF. The CDR3 DNA follows: TGTGCCAGTAGTACACCAGGTTTCAGCAATCAGCCCCAGCATTTT.

The genes are TRBV6-2 or TRBV6-3 and TRBJ2-1, with 9 positions matching TRBD2. Trimming removed 6 bases from V and 4 bases from J; junction bases left unmatched: 4. The germline gives CDR1 MNHEY, CDR2 SVGEGT. This CDR3 contains 14 residues. Written as DNA, the CDR3 is TGTGCCAGCAGCCCTAGCGGGGAGTACAATGAGCAGTTCTTC. Amino acid sequence: CASSPSGEYNEQFF.

The chain combines TRBV6-4 with TRBJ2-1, with TRBD1 matching over 8 bases. CDR1 and CDR2 from the germline V gene are MRHNA and SNTAGT. V was pared by 2 bases and J by 5 bases, with 8 bases of the junction left unmatched. The CDR3 is 16 residues long. The CDR3 DNA reads TGTGCCAGCAGTGACAAGCCGGGACAGGCGAACAATGAGCAGTTCTTC. Its translation: CASSDKPGQANNEQFF.

This clone has only a few counts. This chain joins TRBV6-5 and TRBJ2-1; 9 bases agree with TRBD1. The V gene end was trimmed by 10 bases and the J gene end by 7 bases; junction bases not matched to a gene: 8. CDR1 MNHEY and CDR2 SVGAGI come from the germline V gene. The CDR3 has 13 amino acids. CDR3 loop: CATWGTGRNEQFF. CDR3 nucleotides: TGTGCCACCTGGGGGACAGGGAGGAATGAGCAGTTCTTC.